These 2 T cell receptor beta chains came from one sample sequenced in a study of T cell responses to AZD1222 COVID-19 vaccine. The repertoire was sequenced with immunoSEQ multiplex PCR; TCRdb's copy has only in-frame clones and lacks some. The sample contains 100,000 to 110,000 clones, around nine tenths of which appear only once. The sequencing here drew on peripheral blood, taken on day 0 of AZD1222 vaccination. These receptors were collected from an adult in good health.

The chain carries TRBV5-1 and TRBJ2-7; 9 bases agree with TRBD2. The CDR3 totals 15 residues. The trim removed 0 bases at V and 3 bases at J, leaving 4 bases unmatched. In germline, CDR1 is SGHRS, CDR2 YFSETQ. The chain's CDR3 is CASSLAEAGGYEQYF. The CDR3, as DNA: TGCGCCAGCAGCTTGGCGGAAGCGGGAGGCTACGAGCAGTACTTC.

In its sample, this clone was seen a few times. The DNA is left out, because the CDR3 cannot be placed on it with certainty; the CDR3 is given as TCRdb lists it. The chain links TRBV7-3 to TRBJ1-1. Germline V gene data show CDR1 as SGHTA and CDR2 as FQGTGA. The CDR3 length is 13 residues, termini included. The CDR3 loop reads CASSSSGDTEAFF.